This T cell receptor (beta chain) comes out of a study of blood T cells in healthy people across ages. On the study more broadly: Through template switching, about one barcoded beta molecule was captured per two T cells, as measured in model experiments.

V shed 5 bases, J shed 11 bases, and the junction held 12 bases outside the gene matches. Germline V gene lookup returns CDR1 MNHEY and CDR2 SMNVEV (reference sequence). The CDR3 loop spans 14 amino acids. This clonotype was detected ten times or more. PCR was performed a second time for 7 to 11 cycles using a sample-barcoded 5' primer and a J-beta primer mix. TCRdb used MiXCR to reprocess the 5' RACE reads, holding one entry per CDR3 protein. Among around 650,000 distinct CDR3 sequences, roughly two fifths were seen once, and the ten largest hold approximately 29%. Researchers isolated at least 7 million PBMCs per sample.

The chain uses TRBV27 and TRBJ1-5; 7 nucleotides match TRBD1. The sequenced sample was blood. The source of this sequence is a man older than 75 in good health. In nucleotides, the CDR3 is TGTGCCAGCAGTCCGCCGGGACAGAGTTTTGCCCAGCATTTT. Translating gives CASSPPGQSFAQHF.